This T cell receptor (beta chain) was identified during a study of spatial heterogeneity in lung cancer. Whole-study results and caveats: Ubiquitous expanded tumor TCRs appeared in blood more at resection than follow-up.

TCRdb reanalysed the 5' RACE reads using MiXCR and keeps one entry per CDR3 protein. The sample lists over 50,000 distinct CDR3 sequences, under 7.5% occurring once. The CDR3 is made up of 13 amino acids. Looked up from germline, CDR1 is MGHDK and CDR2 is SYGVNS. The V end was cut by 5 bases, the J end by 6 bases, with 13 bases between. As for this clonotype: As yet, its antigen is unknown.

Time point indicated: sample taken at primary tumor resection. Material for sequencing was whole RNA from tumor, nontumor lung or frozen PBMC, left unsorted. This rearrangement joins TRBV25-1 to TRBJ1-1, with a weak D call TRBD1 (6 bases). The sequence was collected from a female donor with early-stage non-small cell lung cancer. The sample here was PBMCs, taken at surgery. CDR3 protein: CASSPLGQSEAFF. The CDR3 DNA is TGTGCCAGCAGTCCCCTCGGACAGTCTGAAGCTTTCTTT.